This T cell receptor beta chain emerged from a study of T cells in Graves' hyperthyroidism and ophthalmopathy (dated by TCRdb to the late 2010s). Turning to the overall study: Peripheral blood was sampled at the time of initial diagnosis, prior to any treatment. The study also compared thyroid tissue and blood T-cell repertoires from over 5 Graves' hyperthyroidism patients. After blood sampling, hyperthyroidism patients were treated with methimazole at a starting dose of 30 mg daily, and ophthalmopathy patients were treated with high-dose intravenous methylprednisolone. The roughly 91 discovery patients were randomly divided into training and test sets at a 7:3 ratio. TCR V-J signatures able to tell the groups apart were searched for in a discovery cohort of 90 to 100 patients, of whom approximately 40 had Graves' ophthalmopathy and around 58 had stable Graves' hyperthyroidism. Prospective prediction of ophthalmopathy was tested in an independent validation cohort of some 20 hyperthyroidism patients and 17 patients who later progressed to ophthalmopathy. According to the paper, TCR Vbeta CDR3 sequencing was carried out on about 140 peripheral blood samples, which came from under 50 ophthalmopathy, roughly 75 hyperthyroidism and about 17 progressor patients. Overall study results and their limits: Sample size was not statistically predetermined, and investigators were not blinded to group allocation. Most expanded thyroid clonotypes (frequency above 0.001) were also detected in blood, a finding suggesting that blood repertoires may reflect thyroid immune responses. In validation, the model predicted progression to ophthalmopathy with approximately 70% sensitivity and roughly 72% specificity, a median of about 6.7 months before onset. In cross-validation, a model built on a 13 V-J signature told ophthalmopathy apart from stable hyperthyroidism with 87.88% sensitivity and approximately 84% specificity, and in testing the same model reached 80%/75%.

As concerns this clonotype: The clone's antigen remains unknown. Base-call qualities are not available, and no considerably larger clone is one nucleotide away.

V drops 2 bases and J drops 6 bases, leaving 8 bases in between. The CDR3 has 13 amino acids, counting the end cysteine and phenylalanine. Only the CDR3 region is kept as DNA, spanning 39 bases read in frame from base 1. Amplification of TCR beta CDR3 regions was carried out from RNA transcripts. A first-round RT-PCR of the TCR CDR3 used the HTBI primer set with the Qiagen OneStep RT-PCR kit. The libraries were constructed in a second round of multiplex PCR and then size-selected and purified. The libraries were sequenced on an Illumina HiSeq2000 using paired-end 100 bp reads. On the study's bioinformatics: Raw data were processed with SOAPnuke, discarding reads with adapters, uncalled bases, mean Phred below 15, or no exact constant-primer or identifier match. COPE v1.2.5 was used to merge the high-quality paired reads, and each unique nucleotide sequence was defined as a clonotype. MiTCR v1.1 was used to align clonotypes to the IMGT TRBV, TRBD and TRBJ reference segments. The analysis included only V-J combinations with a frequency above 0.0001, which together covered around 99% of the repertoires. The TCS score was defined as the ratio of F50 (clonal expansion) to E x V (chaos), calculated using BLOSUM62-based TCRdist between CDR3 peptides within each V-J. Welch's t-statistics and random forest reduced roughly 540 V-J features to about 12, which were used in a naive Bayes classifier (R e1071). Starting from the raw public reads, TCRdb applied fastp trimming at Q25, assembled clones with MiXCR and retained in-frame beta chains. CDR3 protein duplicates are merged, each entry listing the most common genes and DNA. The V and J calls were not made by the authors but by TCRdb's processing. This sample has around 300,000 distinct CDR3 sequences in its table, and about 15% of those were observed once. Together, the top ten hold 20% to 25% of the sample.

Stable Graves' hyperthyroidism was defined as the absence of progression to ophthalmopathy over 18 months of follow-up. Hyperthyroidism patients were newly diagnosed, with disease duration under 2 months, and aged 18 to 65 years. Any patient with an uncontrolled infection, another autoimmune disease, pregnancy or lactation was excluded. Diagnoses were based on clinical symptoms, serum thyroxine and TRAb, thyroid ultrasound and orbital computed tomography. Ficoll-Paque density gradient centrifugation was used to isolate PBMCs from around 10 ml of fresh peripheral blood. Trizol reagent was used to extract total RNA, and RNA quality was then checked on an Agilent 2100 Bioanalyzer.

The chain employs TRBV12-3 or TRBV12-4 and TRBJ1-5, with the D gene not confidently named. The source material was blood. This sequence was found in a woman aged 25 to 39 with Graves' hyperthyroidism. The CDR3 protein sequence reads: CASSLMQFQPQHF. The sequence in DNA is TGTGCCAGCAGTTTAATGCAGTTTCAGCCCCAGCATTTT.